This TCR beta chain was sequenced for a study of Tregs in tolerant kidney transplant recipients. Profiled with immunoSEQ multiplex PCR; TCRdb holds only in-frame clones, not every one. The sample carries tens of thousands of clones, about 98% recorded once. A single count supports this clone. Trimming shortened V by 7 bases and J by 5 bases, and 14 bases separated the two germline ends. From germline, CDR1 is MDHEN and CDR2 SYDVKM. The CDR3 covers 13 residues. Sequencing was performed on CD4+ T cells from blood, taken before the transplant. This TCR came from a human donor who received a combined kidney and bone marrow transplant. This rearrangement joins TRBV28 to TRBJ1-1; D unresolved. The DNA of the CDR3 is TGTGCCAGCACCCTAGTGGGTGGAACTGAAGCTTTCTTT. This encodes CASTLVGGTEAFF.